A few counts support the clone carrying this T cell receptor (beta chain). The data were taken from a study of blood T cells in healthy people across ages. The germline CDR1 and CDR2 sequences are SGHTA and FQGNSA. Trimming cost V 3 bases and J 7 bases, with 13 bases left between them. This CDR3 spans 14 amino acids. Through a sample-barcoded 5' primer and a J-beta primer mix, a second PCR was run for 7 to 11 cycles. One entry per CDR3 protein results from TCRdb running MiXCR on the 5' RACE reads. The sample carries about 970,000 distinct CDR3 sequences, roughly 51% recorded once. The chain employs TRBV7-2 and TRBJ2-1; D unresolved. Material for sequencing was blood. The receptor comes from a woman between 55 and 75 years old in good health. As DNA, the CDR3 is TGTGCCAGCAGCTTTACTACTGGAAGAAATGAGCAGTTCTTC. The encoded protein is CASSFTTGRNEQFF.